This TCR beta chain was sequenced for a study of OX40 agonist ivuxolimab in advanced cancers. From germline, CDR1 is WNHNN and CDR2 SYGVQD (reference sequence). The CDR3 spans 13 residues. Trimming removed 4 bases at V and 4 bases at J, with 10 bases between. Some clones are missing from TCRdb's copy, which holds only in-frame ones; the method was immunoSEQ multiplex PCR. This sample has around 50,000 clones, with more than 85% found just once. The origin of this receptor is an adult with an advanced solid tumor such as melanoma, head and neck, liver or kidney cancer. Material: CD4+ or CD8+ T cells sorted from blood, obtained in a trial of the OX40 agonist ivuxolimab. J is TRBJ1-2 and V is TRBV10-1; D is unclear. In nucleotides, the CDR3 is TGCGCCAGCAGTGGAGAGACCCCCTATGGCTACACCTTC. Translating it yields CASSGETPYGYTF.